Shown below are 14 T cell receptor beta chains from a single sample sequenced in a study of cytomegalovirus exposure and HLA in healthy donors. PCR used 60 Vbeta primers and 13 Jbeta primers. The assay was immunoSEQ multiplex PCR, and TCRdb's table has in-frame clones only and misses some. Of over 150,000 clones detected, around 80% appear once; the ten largest clones hold 5.5% to 6.5%. The source material was PBMCs. The receptors shown here come from a woman in her 40s in good health and CMV-seropositive.

The CDR3 spells CASSQDLGGIYNEQFF. The DNA of the CDR3 is TGCGCCAGCAGCCAAGATCTTGGCGGGATTTACAATGAGCAGTTCTTC. The V call is TRBV4-1, the J call TRBJ2-1; TRBD2 is a possible D gene (6 bases). Per germline, CDR1 MGHRA and CDR2 YSYEKL. Trimming cost V 0 bases and J 4 bases, with 13 bases left between them. This CDR3 comprises 16 residues.

The rearrangement joins TRBV25-1 to TRBJ1-6; possibly TRBD1 for D (5 bases). Germline CDR1 reads MGHDK; CDR2 reads SYGVNS. V was shortened by 6 bases and J by 6 bases, with 15 bases between the two germline ends. The length of the CDR3 is 15 residues. In DNA, the CDR3 is TGTGCCAGCAGGGGGCCGGGACTTCTTAATTCACCCCTCCACTTT. Translating it yields CASRGPGLLNSPLHF.

This clone showed up just a few times. V and J are TRBV27 and TRBJ1-5, with 9 bases aligning to TRBD1. Germline V gives CDR1 MNHEY, CDR2 SMNVEV (reference sequence). There are 15 residues in the CDR3. J gave up 4 bases and V 5 bases, and 6 bases lay outside the gene matches. CDR3 coding DNA: TGTGCCAGCAGTCCCATAGGACAGGGGAATCAGCCCCAGCATTTT. It codes for CASSPIGQGNQPQHF.

V and J are TRBV7-9 and TRBJ2-4; 9 bases align to TRBD2. This CDR3 contains 18 residues. Germline V lookup: CDR1 SEHNR, CDR2 FQNEAQ (reference sequence). Germline trimming cut 4 bases from V and 6 bases from J; bases unmatched to any gene: 16. CDR3 loop: CASSSGQVVAGAGNIQYF. CDR3 coding DNA: TGTGCCAGCAGCTCCGGACAGGTCGTAGCGGGAGCGGGAAACATTCAGTACTTC.

V gene TRBV28 combines with J gene TRBJ2-1, with D perhaps TRBD2 (6 bases). The germline V gene has CDR1 MDHEN and CDR2 SYDVKM. There are 15 residues in the CDR3. V was cut by 6 bases and J by 5 bases, with 17 bases left in between. This CDR3 is CASSGGPSMNNEQFF. CDR3 in DNA: TGTGCCAGCAGCGGAGGGCCATCGATGAACAATGAGCAGTTCTTC.

The chain links TRBV15 to TRBJ2-3; a weak D match, TRBD2 (6 bases). The CDR3 totals 14 residues. Deletions cut 1 base from V and 6 bases from J, with 11 bases between. CDR1 and CDR2 from the germline V gene are LNHNV and YYDKDF (reference sequence). CDR3 DNA sequence: TGTGCCACCAGCAGAGCGGGAGAGGGGGATACGCAGTATTTT. Its protein product is CATSRAGEGDTQYF.

This clone appeared a single time. J is TRBJ1-1 and V is TRBV13, with D possibly matching TRBD1 (5 bases). Germline V gene sequence: CDR1 PRHDT, CDR2 FYEKMQ (reference sequence). CDR3 length: 13 amino acids. The ends were cut back, 6 bases at V and 4 bases at J, with 12 bases in the middle. CDR3 in amino acids: CASSGKGATEAFF. Here the CDR3 DNA reads TGTGCCAGCAGTGGGAAAGGGGCCACTGAAGCTTTCTTT.

The chain employs TRBV9 and TRBJ2-7, with D possibly matching TRBD2 (7 bases). Trimming shortened V by 4 bases and J by 2 bases, and 16 bases separated the two germline ends. This CDR3 spans 15 amino acids. Germline CDR1 is SGDLS and CDR2 is YYNGEE. The CDR3 sequence: CASSPGGGRTYEQYF. The CDR3 DNA follows: TGTGCCAGCAGCCCGGGGGGCGGTAGAACCTACGAGCAGTACTTC.

The genes are TRBV7-2 and TRBJ1-2, with TRBD1 as a possible D gene (6 bases). Germline V gene sequence: CDR1 SGHTA, CDR2 FQGNSA. The length of the CDR3 is 15 residues. V dropped 5 bases and J dropped 4 bases, with 17 bases sitting between them. CDR3 residues: CASSGAIQGSYGYTF. The CDR3 DNA is TGTGCCAGCAGCGGAGCCATACAGGGTAGCTATGGCTACACCTTC.

The chain recombines TRBV2 with TRBJ2-5; D gene unclear. V was shortened by 3 bases and J by 11 bases, with 25 bases between the two germline ends. In germline, CDR1 is SNHLY, CDR2 FYNNEI. The CDR3 runs to 16 residues. CDR3 DNA sequence: TGTGCCAGCAGTGACCCAGCGATAGGCCAACGTCGAGAGCAGTACTTC. This codes for CASSDPAIGQRREQYF.

The chain couples TRBV9 to TRBJ2-3, with 7 bases matching TRBD2. The V segment lost 0 bases and the J segment 4 bases; nucleotides outside the gene matches: 2. The CDR3 runs 14 residues. Germline V CDR1 and CDR2: SGDLS, YYNGEE. Here the CDR3 DNA reads TGTGCCAGCAGCGTAGGCGGGAGAGCAGATACGCAGTATTTT. This codes for CASSVGGRADTQYF.

The count of this clone is one. The J gene is TRBJ2-1, the V gene TRBV18; TRBD2 agrees at 13 bases. CDR1 is KGHSH and CDR2 is LQKENI in the germline V gene. V lost 6 bases, J lost 8 bases, and 7 bases stayed unmatched. This CDR3 has 15 amino acids. The DNA for the CDR3 is TGTGCCAGCTCCCCGGGACTAGCGGGAACCTATGAGCAGTTCTTC. It translates to CASSPGLAGTYEQFF.

This clone was counted a few times. The V and J genes are TRBV28 and TRBJ1-2; D gene unclear. V lost 6 bases to trimming and J lost 2 bases, with 13 bases between them. Looked up from germline, CDR1 is MDHEN and CDR2 is SYDVKM. The CDR3 runs to 14 residues. CDR3 coding DNA: TGTGCCAGCAGGATCCCGACAACCAACTATGGCTACACCTTC. This sequence encodes CASRIPTTNYGYTF.

The chain is built from TRBV5-1 and TRBJ2-7; 7 bases agree with TRBD2. The V gene end was trimmed by 0 bases and the J gene end by 10 bases; junction bases not matched to a gene: 13. The CDR3 totals 15 residues. The germline gives CDR1 SGHRS, CDR2 YFSETQ. The CDR3 protein is CASSLEGFRWEGQYF. The CDR3 DNA is TGCGCCAGCAGCTTGGAAGGGTTTAGGTGGGAGGGCCAGTACTTC.